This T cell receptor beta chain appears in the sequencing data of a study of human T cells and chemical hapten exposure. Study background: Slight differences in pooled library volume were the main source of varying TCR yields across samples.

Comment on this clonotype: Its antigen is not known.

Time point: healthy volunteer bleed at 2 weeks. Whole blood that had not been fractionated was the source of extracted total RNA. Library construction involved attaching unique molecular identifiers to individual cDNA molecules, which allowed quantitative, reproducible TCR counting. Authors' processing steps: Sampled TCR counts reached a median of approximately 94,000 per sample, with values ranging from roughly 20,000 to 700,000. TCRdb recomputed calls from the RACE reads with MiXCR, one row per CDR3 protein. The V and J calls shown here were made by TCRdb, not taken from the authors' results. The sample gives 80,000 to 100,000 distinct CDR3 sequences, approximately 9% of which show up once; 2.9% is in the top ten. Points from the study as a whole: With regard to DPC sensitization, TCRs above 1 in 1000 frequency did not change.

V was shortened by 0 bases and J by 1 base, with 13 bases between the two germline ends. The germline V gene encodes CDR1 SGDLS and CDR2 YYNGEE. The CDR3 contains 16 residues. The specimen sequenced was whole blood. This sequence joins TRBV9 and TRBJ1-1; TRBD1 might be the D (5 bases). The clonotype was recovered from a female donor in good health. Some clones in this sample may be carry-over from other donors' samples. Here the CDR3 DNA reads TGTGCCAGCAGCGTAGGGGGGGACCTACCGAACACTGAAGCTTTCTTT. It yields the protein CASSVGGDLPNTEAFF.